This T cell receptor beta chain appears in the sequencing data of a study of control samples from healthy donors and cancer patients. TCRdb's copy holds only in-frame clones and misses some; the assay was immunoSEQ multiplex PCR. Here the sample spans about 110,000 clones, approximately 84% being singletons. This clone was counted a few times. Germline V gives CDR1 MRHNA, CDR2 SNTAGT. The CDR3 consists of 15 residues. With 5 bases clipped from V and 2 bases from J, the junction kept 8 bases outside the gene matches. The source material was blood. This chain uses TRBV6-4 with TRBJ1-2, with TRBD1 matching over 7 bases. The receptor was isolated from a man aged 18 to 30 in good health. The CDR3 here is CASSLQKGANYGYTF. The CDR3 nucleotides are TGTGCCAGCAGTCTTCAGAAGGGGGCCAACTATGGCTACACCTTC.